This is a list of T cell receptor beta chains from one sample in a study of cytomegalovirus exposure and HLA in healthy donors. The data were produced by immunoSEQ multiplex PCR, yet TCRdb's version contains in-frame clones alone and is incomplete. The data show just under 45,000 clones, roughly half seen once. Sequencing input: PBMCs. Every receptor here comes from a man between 60 and 75 years old in good health and CMV-seronegative. Each CDR3 is given without its conserved first and last residue. The order of the fields is V gene, CDR3 protein.

v_gene: TRBV10-3
CDR3aa: AISNRGGNEKLF

v_gene: TRBV27
CDR3aa: ASSLSPSGQAVTYEQY

v_gene: TRBV11-2
CDR3aa: ASSSLTGYTEAF

v_gene: TRBV19
CDR3aa: ASSGTGGWTGELF

v_gene: TRBV6-1
CDR3aa: ASSEPGNNEKLF

v_gene: TRBV28
CDR3aa: ASSLPGTVGSYEQY

v_gene: TRBV4-1
CDR3aa: ASSLPGGSGNTIY

v_gene: TRBV29-1
CDR3aa: SVEGGASRGYEQY

v_gene: TRBV29-1
CDR3aa: SVDAGTRGYNEQF

v_gene: TRBV15
CDR3aa: ATSPIAGGAGEQF

v_gene: TRBV28
CDR3aa: ASSSGLTPSNEQF

v_gene: TRBV7-2
CDR3aa: ASSPAQGYQPQH

v_gene: TRBV11-2
CDR3aa: ASSFSVEQY

v_gene: TRBV6-1
CDR3aa: ASSFLTGGGEQY

v_gene: TRBV6-5
CDR3aa: ASRLTGPGNTIY

v_gene: TRBV18
CDR3aa: ASSPNRAATEQY

v_gene: TRBV5-4
CDR3aa: ASSTGGGQETQY

v_gene: TRBV2
CDR3aa: ASRDRGPGQETQY

v_gene: TRBV6-5
CDR3aa: ASSSGTGGKLF

v_gene: TRBV30
CDR3aa: AWSYREAF

v_gene: TRBV28
CDR3aa: ASTQGLVDEQY

v_gene: TRBV7-2
CDR3aa: ASSLGTATEAF

v_gene: TRBV7-7
CDR3aa: ASSPVASGVGELF

v_gene: TRBV27
CDR3aa: ASSLGQGGQPQH

v_gene: TRBV4-1
CDR3aa: ASSQDTGGTQY

v_gene: TRBV4-3
CDR3aa: ASSQVIRDTGELF

v_gene: TRBV5-1
CDR3aa: ASSLASGVYRGETQY

v_gene: TRBV9
CDR3aa: ASSPKEGLAETQY

v_gene: TRBV7-8
CDR3aa: ASSVRDSPNTEAF